Sequencing of this TCR beta chain was carried out in a study of beta chain features in type 1 diabetes (dated by TCRdb to the late 2010s). In the study overall: Patients and healthy donors did not differ in mean age, gender distribution, total cell number or subset yield. A total of about 100 million sorted cells were examined across all samples, and RNA yield correlated strongly with the number of cells per subset. The study compared TCRB repertoires of sorted circulating CD4+ T cell subsets between recently diagnosed type 1 diabetes patients and matched healthy donors. Regulatory and stem cell-like memory subsets were obtained from only 8 patients and roughly 8 healthy donors, while naive and central memory subsets were obtained from all 28 donors.

From the germline V gene, CDR1 is MNHEY and CDR2 is SVGAGI. At the junction V is shortened by 3 bases and J by 3 bases; bases outside the gene matches: 1. Reading from cysteine to phenylalanine, the CDR3 counts 13 amino acids. This entry keeps only the CDR3 DNA: 39 bases, framed from base 1. The High Capacity cDNA Reverse Transcription Kit was used to reverse transcribe all of the isolated RNA, meaning that expressed TCRB transcripts were what got sequenced. Naive, central memory and regulatory T cell samples underwent deep immunoSEQ sequencing, averaging roughly 3.3 million total reads per sample. After sorted cells were lysed in RLT buffer, RNA was extracted with DNase-treated RNeasy Micro or Mini kits, with the choice depending on cell number. To prevent cross-contamination, every cell subset was processed on its own, while patient and healthy donor samples were processed together. The immunoSEQ multiplex PCR was used to amplify TCRB sequences from cDNA, yielding 87-bp fragments that span the CDR3 region. The amplicons were sequenced using the Illumina HiSeq platform. The authors' analysis ran thus. Synthetic template baselines were used to correct PCR bias computationally, reads within Hamming distance 2 were collapsed, and singletons that could not be merged were discarded. Reads were aligned against IMGT to assign V, D and J genes, CDR3 length and insertions or deletions at six rearrangement sites. Within each subset, clonotype counts were normalized to sorted cell number, and only after that were true diversity and Gini coefficients computed with the tcR R package. The overlap coefficient, calculated on TCRB nucleotide sequences, was used to quantify repertoire sharing. The table was pulled from immuneACCESS by TCRdb, which kept in-frame rearrangements only. Such tables lose some clones; where checked, under half of the loss comes from unresolved V genes, and the rest has no known cause. That table furnishes V, J and clone size, whereas the DNA furnished D and trimming. Counted in this sample were about 240,000 clones; 25% to 30% of them appeared once. The top ten clonotypes cover roughly 4% of the sample.

Each donor gave one peripheral blood draw, roughly 0.12 L on average, collected into heparinised tubes. A BD FACSAria II was used to sort naive, central memory, regulatory and stem cell-like memory CD4+ T cells with a panel that included CD45RO, CCR7, CD25, CD127, CD95 and CD27. A purity above 95% was achieved for all sorted populations. PBMCs were isolated immediately by Lymphoprep density gradient centrifugation and stained directly without culture. Samples were stained and sorted in pairs, with one healthy donor and one patient per experiment, so that batch effects were minimized. This clone turned up a few times. Its recognized antigen is unknown. Base-call qualities are not available, and no considerably larger clone is one nucleotide away. On the study overall, not on this receptor specifically: In all four CD4+ subsets, TCRB CDR3 length was moderately but significantly shorter in type 1 diabetes patients. Fewer insertions and more nucleotide deletions at VDJ recombination sites were observed in patients with type 1 diabetes, implying thymic rearrangement abnormalities. Naive, central memory and regulatory TCRB repertoires appeared to be more alike among patients than among healthy donors. Because the HLA sub-analyses included only small numbers of individuals, any influence of HLA type on TCRB rearrangement was left unresolved. Because cDNA was sequenced instead of genomic DNA, activated cells with high expression could be over-represented, although the groups did not differ in activation or CD3 levels. PCR may preferentially amplify shorter templates, but because patient and control samples were amplified and corrected together, any resulting skew would affect both groups equally.

The sequencing sample was made of central memory CD4+ T cells from blood. This clonotype originated in a man under 40 in good health. The sequence is built from TRBV6-5 and TRBJ2-7; a stretch of 8 junction bases matches TRBD1. The CDR3 reads CASSYDRGYEQYF. In nucleotide form, the sequence is TGTGCCAGCAGTTATGACAGGGGCTACGAGCAGTACTTC.